The present entry profiles one T cell receptor beta chain with its context. Antigen: not known. This table comes from immunoSEQ multiplex PCR, and its TCRdb copy is limited to in-frame clones, with some not included. This sample has over 400,000 clones, with about 92% found just once. These data originate in a study of Ad26.COV2.S vaccination and SARS-CoV-2 variants. For the study at large: COV1001, an Ad26.COV2.S trial, supplied this vaccine-arm donor. Study outcomes and limitations: Those who received the vaccine showed greater spike-specific TCR breadth than those given placebo.

Treatment meaning: 19 received Ad26.COV2.S at low or high dose, single or two shots; roughly five received placebo; per-sample allocation not given. The investigators took samples on day 63 after the first vaccine or placebo injection. Recruitment in Boston yielded a donor of adult age, 18-55 years. V lost 5 bases to trimming and J lost 3 bases, with 10 bases between them. Germline CDR1 reads SQVTM; CDR2 reads ANQGSEA. This CDR3 is built from 12 residues. The clonotype was recovered from a person between 18 and 65 years old who received the Ad26.COV2.S COVID-19 vaccine or a placebo. The sequences come from peripheral blood, collected in a trial of Ad26.COV2.S vaccine versus placebo. The chain employs TRBV29-1 and TRBJ1-1; D remains ambiguous. CDR3 residues: CSVTLLYTEAFF. The CDR3 DNA follows: TGCAGCGTTACCCTGCTTTACACTGAAGCTTTCTTT.